What follows is one T cell receptor (beta chain) and its context. As yet, its antigen is unknown. The data are from a study of cytomegalovirus exposure and HLA in healthy donors. Study-level results: Most TCRs appeared rarely, but some public TCRs recurred in many donors. According to the study, 160 or so TCR beta chains were cytomegalovirus-associated.

Clones were sequenced by immunoSEQ multiplex PCR, and TCRdb holds only the in-frame ones, with some missing. This table has approximately 160,000 clones, about 89% appearing once. Among the 100 to 150 subjects of the validation cohort, separate from the roughly 670-subject first cohort, were the donors. This clonotype originated in a woman aged 18-29 years in good health and CMV-seropositive. Specimen: PBMCs.

CDR3 protein: CASSRGTGDLNQPQHF. The CDR3 region has the DNA TGTGCCAGCTCACGCGGGACAGGGGATCTCAATCAGCCCCAGCATTTT. The V and J genes are TRBV18 and TRBJ1-5, with 10 bases aligning to TRBD1. The CDR3 has 16 amino acids. From germline, CDR1 is KGHSH and CDR2 LQKENI. The trim removed 4 bases at V and 3 bases at J, leaving 6 bases unmatched.